The rows below give T cell receptor beta chains drawn from one sample of a study of Ad26.COV2.S vaccination and SARS-CoV-2 variants. This table comes from immunoSEQ multiplex PCR, and its TCRdb copy is limited to in-frame clones, with some not included. The data hold about 680,000 clones, with approximately 88% observed a single time. Sequenced material: peripheral blood, taken in a trial of Ad26.COV2.S vaccine versus placebo. The receptors come from a person aged 18-60 years who received the Ad26.COV2.S COVID-19 vaccine or a placebo. The CDR3 runs from the conserved cysteine through the conserved F or W. Each record gives: J gene, V gene, clone size, D gene, CDR3 protein, CDR3 DNA. The D gene is left open where the match is weak. Expanded clones get a size class; other rows say once, few or many, or leave the size out.

>TRBJ2-7|TRBV6-6|-|-
CASRDSPSSYEQYF
TGTGCCAGCAGGGACAGTCCAAGCTCCTACGAGCAGTACTTC
>TRBJ1-2|TRBV10-3|-|-
CAISERTYGYTF
TGTGCCATCAGTGAGCGCACCTATGGCTACACCTTC
>TRBJ2-3|TRBV20-1|-|-
CSASFRGSSTDTQYF
TGCAGTGCTAGTTTCCGCGGCTCTAGCACAGATACGCAGTATTTT
>TRBJ1-4|TRBV5-1|-|-
CASSRAGASRTTNEKLFF
TGCGCCAGCAGTCGTGCAGGTGCCTCACGTACAACTAATGAAAAACTGTTTTTT
>TRBJ2-7|TRBV10-3|-|-
CAISESSWRLYSYEQYF
TGTGCCATCAGTGAGTCGTCCTGGAGGCTGTACTCCTACGAGCAGTACTTC
>TRBJ2-7|TRBV27|-|-
CASSLGTGYEQYF
TGTGCCAGCAGTTTAGGGACCGGTTACGAGCAGTACTTC
>TRBJ1-1|TRBV27|once|-
CASSFWGPAEAFF
TGTGCCAGCAGCTTCTGGGGCCCCGCGGAGGCTTTCTTT
>TRBJ2-2|TRBV5-8|-|-
CASSPRRAGELFF
TGTGCCAGCAGCCCGCGGCGAGCCGGGGAGCTGTTTTTT
>TRBJ2-3|TRBV7-9|-|-
CASSPRYDTQYF
TGTGCCAGCAGCCCCCGATACGATACGCAGTATTTT
>TRBJ2-7|TRBV3-1/TRBV3-2|-|TRBD1
CASSQEVGQTFPYEQYF
TGTGCCAGCAGCCAAGAAGTGGGACAGACCTTTCCCTACGAGCAGTACTTC
>TRBJ2-6|TRBV27|-|-
CASSLGGGAGANVLTF
TGTGCCAGCAGTTTAGGGGGGGGCGCTGGGGCCAACGTCCTGACTTTC
>TRBJ1-1|TRBV2|few|-
CASRLTVNTEAFF
TGTGCCAGCAGATTGACAGTTAACACTGAAGCTTTCTTT
>TRBJ1-1|TRBV30|-|-
CAWRGSSDTEAFF
TGTGCCTGGCGGGGGAGCAGTGACACTGAAGCTTTCTTT
>TRBJ1-1|TRBV10-3|few|-
CAISPQGTEAFF
TGTGCCATCAGTCCCCAGGGGACTGAAGCTTTCTTT
>TRBJ2-1|TRBV2|-|-
CASSESYNEQFF
TGTGCCAGCAGTGAGTCTTACAATGAGCAGTTCTTC
>TRBJ1-6|TRBV7-3|-|-
CASSLEGNSPLHF
TGTGCCAGCAGCTTGGAGGGTAATTCACCCCTCCACTTT
>TRBJ2-1|TRBV2|-|-
CASSVNSGEYNEQFF
TGTGCCAGCAGTGTAAATAGCGGAGAGTACAATGAGCAGTTCTTC
>TRBJ1-1|TRBV6-5|-|-
CASSPGPDTEAFF
TGTGCCAGCAGCCCCGGCCCGGACACTGAAGCTTTCTTT
>TRBJ2-1|TRBV5-1|-|TRBD1
CASSLDGTGGLNEQFF
TGCGCCAGCAGCTTGGATGGGACAGGGGGCCTCAATGAGCAGTTCTTC
>TRBJ1-2|TRBV27|-|TRBD1
CASSLFGQGAGYTF
TGTGCCAGCAGTTTATTTGGGCAGGGGGCTGGCTACACCTTC
>TRBJ1-2|TRBV27|-|TRBD1
CASSFRDRSYGYTF
TGTGCCAGCAGTTTCCGGGACAGGAGTTATGGCTACACCTTC
>TRBJ2-7|TRBV9|-|TRBD1
CASSVGTGGGYEQYF
TGTGCCAGCAGCGTAGGGACAGGGGGGGGCTACGAGCAGTACTTC
>TRBJ1-5|TRBV19|-|TRBD1
CASSMGQGNQPQHF
TGTGCCAGTAGTATGGGACAGGGCAATCAGCCCCAGCATTTT
>TRBJ1-6|TRBV3-1/TRBV3-2|few|-
CASSLTSNFHSNSPLHF
TGTGCCAGCAGCCTGACTTCAAACTTTCATAGTAATTCACCCCTCCACTTT
>TRBJ1-5|TRBV14|few|-
CASSQVGFNQPQHF
TGTGCCAGCAGCCAAGTGGGGTTCAATCAGCCCCAGCATTTT
>TRBJ1-3|TRBV5-8|-|-
CASRARGLGNTIYF
TGTGCCAGCAGGGCCCGGGGACTTGGAAACACCATATATTTT
>TRBJ2-7|TRBV14|-|-
CASSLSDGWSYEQYF
TGTGCCAGCAGCTTATCAGACGGATGGTCCTACGAGCAGTACTTC
>TRBJ2-1|TRBV19|few|-
CASSIAGAYNEQFF
TGTGCCAGTAGTATAGCGGGAGCCTACAATGAGCAGTTCTTC
>TRBJ1-1|TRBV19|-|-
CASDARGVFAFF
TGTGCCAGTGACGCGAGGGGGGTTTTTGCTTTCTTT